The next 9 T cell receptor beta chains were all read from a single sample in a study of T cell changes during pregnancy in multiple sclerosis (dated by TCRdb to about 2019). Library preparation employed the immunoSEQ multiplex PCR assay. TCRdb re-hosts the immuneACCESS table, in-frame sequences only. Its copies lack some clones; in the studies checked, an unresolved V gene accounts for under half of them, and the cause for the rest is not known. This sample lists around 99,000 clones; 85% to 95% were detected once. Over 2% of the sample is taken by the ten largest. The sequencing here drew on peripheral blood, taken in the first trimester of pregnancy. The origin of the receptors is a female donor with multiple sclerosis, enrolled in a pregnancy study.

The CDR3 loop is CASSLGSANYGYTF. In nucleotides, the CDR3 is TGTGCCAGCAGCTTGGGTTCTGCTAACTATGGCTACACCTTC. The chain combines TRBV5-8 with TRBJ1-2, with no clear D. The CDR3 extends over 14 amino acids. CDR1 and CDR2 from the germline V gene are SGHTS and YDEGEE. V gave up 0 bases and J gave up 0 bases, with 6 bases separating them. Full variable domain (rest looked up from reference TRBV5-8 and TRBJ1-2): EAGVTQSPTHLIKTRGQQATLRCSPISGHTSVYWYQQALGLGLQFLLWYDEGEERNRGNFPPRFSGRQFPNYSSELNVNALELEDSALYLCASSLGSANYGYTFGSGTRLTVV.

This clone was observed a single time. The DNA of the CDR3 is TGTGCCTGGAGTCACAGGAACAATCAGCCCCAGCATTTT. Amino acids: CAWSHRNNQPQHF. The chain combines TRBV30 with TRBJ1-5, with D tentatively TRBD1 (5 bases). Germline V gives CDR1 GTSNPN, CDR2 SVGIG (reference sequence). The V and J ends lost 2 bases and 3 bases respectively, with 8 bases between them. The CDR3 consists of 13 residues. Full variable domain (remainder filled in from reference TRBV30 and TRBJ1-5): SQTIHQWPATLVQPVGSPLSLECTVEGTSNPNLYWYRQAAGRGLQLLFYSVGIGQISSEVPQNLSASRPQDRQFILSSKKLLLSDSGFYLCAWSHRNNQPQHFGDGTRLSIL.

The chain carries TRBV27 and TRBJ2-7; possible D gene TRBD2, 6 bases. CDR1 is MNHEY, CDR2 SMNVEV, per germline (reference sequence). The CDR3 is made up of 16 amino acids. V lost 6 bases to trimming and J lost 6 bases, with 24 bases between them. The CDR3 sequence: CASRPTAGLLMREQYF. For the CDR3, the DNA is TGTGCCAGCAGGCCAACGGCGGGGTTGTTGATGCGCGAGCAGTACTTC.

This chain links TRBV5-1 with TRBJ2-3; 15 bases match TRBD2. Germline CDR1 SGHRS, CDR2 YFSETQ. This CDR3 has 17 amino acids. V trimming: 4 bases; J trimming: 6 bases; junction bases outside the gene matches: 9. CDR3 bases: TGCGCCAGCAGCCTGGCCGGACTAGCGGGAGGGGGTGATACGCAGTATTTT. This codes for CASSLAGLAGGGDTQYF.

With respect to this clone: Within the sample, other DNA sequences also encode this same CDR3. This chain joins TRBV7-2 and TRBJ2-2; D remains ambiguous. Trimming removed 2 bases at V and 8 bases at J, with 3 bases between. This CDR3 is 11 amino acids long. Germline CDR1 SGHTA, CDR2 FQGNSA. The DNA of the CDR3 is TGTGCCAGCAGCTTATTAGGGGAGCTGTTTTTT. It translates to CASSLLGELFF. The whole variable domain, filled in from reference TRBV7-2 and TRBJ2-2, reads GAGVSQSPSNKVTEKGKDVELRCDPISGHTALYWYRQSLGQGLEFLIYFQGNSAPDKSGLPSDRFSAERTGGSVSTLTIQRTQQEDSAVYLCASSLLGELFFGEGSRLTVL.

This clone was recorded once. The chain links TRBV4-1 to TRBJ2-2; the D gene is possibly TRBD2 (5 bases). CDR3 size: 14 residues. Trimming removed 4 bases from V and 4 bases from J, with 10 bases in between. Germline values: CDR1 MGHRA, CDR2 YSYEKL. This chain's CDR3 is CASSLAGSTGELFF. DNA of the CDR3: TGCGCCAGCAGCCTTGCGGGTAGCACCGGGGAGCTGTTTTTT.

This clone occurred once. This sequence joins TRBV9 and TRBJ2-1, with 8 bases fitting TRBD2. The CDR3 contains 13 residues. Germline V lookup: CDR1 SGDLS, CDR2 YYNGEE. V gave up 3 bases and J gave up 5 bases; unmatched junction bases: 1. The CDR3 reads CASSGAGDNEQFF. Here the CDR3 DNA reads TGTGCCAGCAGCGGAGCGGGGGACAATGAGCAGTTCTTC.

There are a few counts of this clone. This chain links TRBV25-1 with TRBJ1-1, with unresolved D. CDR3 size: 13 residues. The germline V gene has CDR1 MGHDK and CDR2 SYGVNS. Trimming shortened V by 8 bases and J by 10 bases, and 20 bases separated the two germline ends. CDR3 amino acids: CASQSNEGKGAFF. DNA for the CDR3: TGTGCCAGCCAGAGTAACGAGGGAAAGGGAGCTTTCTTT.

This chain links TRBV9 with TRBJ2-3, with a possible D match to TRBD1 (5 bases). Trimming took off 4 bases at V and 1 base at J, with 13 bases between the two ends. In germline, CDR1 is SGDLS, CDR2 YYNGEE. The CDR3 extends over 15 amino acids. The CDR3 here is CASSLREGGTDTQYF. The DNA for the CDR3 is TGTGCCAGCAGCCTCAGGGAAGGGGGCACAGATACGCAGTATTTT.